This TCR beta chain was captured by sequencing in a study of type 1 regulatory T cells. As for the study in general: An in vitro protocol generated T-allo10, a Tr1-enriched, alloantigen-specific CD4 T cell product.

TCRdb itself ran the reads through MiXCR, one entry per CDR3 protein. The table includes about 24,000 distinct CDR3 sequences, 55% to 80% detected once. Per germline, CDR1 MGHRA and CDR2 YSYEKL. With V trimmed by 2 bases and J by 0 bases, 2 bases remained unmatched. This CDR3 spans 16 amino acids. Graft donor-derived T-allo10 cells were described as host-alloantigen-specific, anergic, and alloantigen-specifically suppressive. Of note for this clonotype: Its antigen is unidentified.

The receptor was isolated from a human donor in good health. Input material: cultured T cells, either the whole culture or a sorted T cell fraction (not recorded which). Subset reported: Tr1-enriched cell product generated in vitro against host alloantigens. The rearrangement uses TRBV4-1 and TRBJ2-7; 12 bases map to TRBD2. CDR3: CASSQPTSGSSYEQYF. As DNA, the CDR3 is TGCGCCAGCAGCCAACCGACTAGCGGGAGCTCCTACGAGCAGTACTTC.